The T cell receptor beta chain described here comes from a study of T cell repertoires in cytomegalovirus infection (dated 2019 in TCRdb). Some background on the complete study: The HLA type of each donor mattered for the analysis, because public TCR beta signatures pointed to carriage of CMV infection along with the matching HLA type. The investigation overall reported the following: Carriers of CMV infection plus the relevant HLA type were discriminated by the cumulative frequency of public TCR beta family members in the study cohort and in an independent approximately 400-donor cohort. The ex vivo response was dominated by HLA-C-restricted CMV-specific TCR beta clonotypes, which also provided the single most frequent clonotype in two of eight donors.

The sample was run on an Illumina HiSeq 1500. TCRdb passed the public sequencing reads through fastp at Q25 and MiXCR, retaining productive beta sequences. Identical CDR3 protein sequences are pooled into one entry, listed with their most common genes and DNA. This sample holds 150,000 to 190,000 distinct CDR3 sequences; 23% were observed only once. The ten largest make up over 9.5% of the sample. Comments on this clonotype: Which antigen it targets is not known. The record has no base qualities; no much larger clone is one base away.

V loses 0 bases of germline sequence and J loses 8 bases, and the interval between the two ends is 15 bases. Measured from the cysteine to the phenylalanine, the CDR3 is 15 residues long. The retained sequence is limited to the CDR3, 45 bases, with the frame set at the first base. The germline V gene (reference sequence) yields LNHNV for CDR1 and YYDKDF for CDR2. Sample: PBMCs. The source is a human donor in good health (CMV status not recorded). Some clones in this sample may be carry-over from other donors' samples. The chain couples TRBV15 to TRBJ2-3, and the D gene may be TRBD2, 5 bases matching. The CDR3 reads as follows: CATSRDRTSFGTQYF. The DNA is TGTGCCACCAGCAGAGATCGGACTTCCTTCGGTACGCAGTATTTT. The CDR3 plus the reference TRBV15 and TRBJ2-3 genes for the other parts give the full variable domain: DAMVIQNPRYQVTQFGKPVTLSCSQTLNHNVMYWYQQKSSQAPKLLFHYYDKDFNNEADTPDNFQSRRPNTSFCFLDIRSPGLGDTAMYLCATSRDRTSFGTQYFGPGTRLTVL.